The rows below give T cell receptor beta chains drawn from one sample of a study of T-cell memory formation after mild COVID-19. MiXCR, run by TCRdb on the 5' RACE reads, gives a single entry per CDR3 protein. Of roughly 510,000 distinct CDR3 sequences in the sample, around 15% are singletons; the top ten hold approximately 8.1%. Sequencing input: PBMCs or a T cell subset sorted from them (not recorded which). Receptor source: an adult woman who had mild COVID-19 (a few samples of this study predate the infection). Cell type and time point are not known. Both conserved end residues are part of each CDR3. Each record gives: J gene, D gene, clone size, V gene, CDR3 DNA, CDR3 protein. The D gene is left open where the match is weak. Part of the rows lack a size; the others show once, few, many or a class for expanded clones.

>TRBJ2-3|NA|NA|TRBV12-3/TRBV12-4
TGTGCCAGCAGTTACCGGGACACCGGGACAGATACGCAGTATTTT
CASSYRDTGTDTQYF
>TRBJ2-7|NA|few|TRBV29-1
TGCAGCGTTGCAATCGGGCAGCAGTACTTC
CSVAIGQQYF
>TRBJ2-1|NA|NA|TRBV29-1
TGCAGCGTTGGGGGTGGGGGCAGCTCCTACAATGAGCAGTTCTTC
CSVGGGGSSYNEQFF
>TRBJ2-3|NA|many|TRBV4-2
TGTGCCAGCAGCCAAGATCCTGGTGAGGATACGCAGTATTTT
CASSQDPGEDTQYF
>TRBJ2-2|TRBD1|many|TRBV6-2/TRBV6-3
TGTGCCAGCAGGCAGGGACAGGGTGTTCGTCCCGGGGAGCTGTTTTTT
CASRQGQGVRPGELFF
>TRBJ2-2|NA|few|TRBV7-7
TGTGCCAGCAGCTTAGATACTAAAACCGGGGAGCTGTTTTTT
CASSLDTKTGELFF
>TRBJ1-2|NA|few|TRBV29-1
TGCAGCGTTCTACTACAGGGATTTAACTATGGCTACACCTTC
CSVLLQGFNYGYTF
>TRBJ2-3|NA|many|TRBV7-3
TGTGCCAGCAGCTACGTTGTTGAAGATACGCAGTATTTT
CASSYVVEDTQYF
>TRBJ1-1|NA|NA|TRBV3-1
TGTGCCAGCAGCCAGGGTAAGGGTATGAACACTGAAGCTTTCTTT
CASSQGKGMNTEAFF
>TRBJ2-7|NA|NA|TRBV11-2
TGTGCCAGCAGCTTAGCGGGGTGGCGGTACTTC
CASSLAGWRYF
>TRBJ2-3|TRBD2|few|TRBV28
TGTGCCAGCAGTTTTCGTCGGGAGGGCACAGATACGCAGTATTTT
CASSFRREGTDTQYF
>TRBJ2-5|NA|NA|TRBV7-2
TGTGCCAGCAGCTTAGGGGTGGGGGCCCAAGAGACCCAGTACTTC
CASSLGVGAQETQYF
>TRBJ2-3|TRBD2|few|TRBV20-1
TGCAGTGCTAGAGATTGGGGGACTAGCGGGAGGGAGGGCACAGATACGCAGTATTTT
CSARDWGTSGREGTDTQYF
>TRBJ2-7|TRBD2|NA|TRBV3-1
TGTGCCAGAAGCCAAGGGCTAGCGGGATACTACGAGCAGTACTTC
CARSQGLAGYYEQYF
>TRBJ2-5|NA|NA|TRBV19
TGTGCCAGTAGTCCCCAGGGCGAGCAGACCCAGTACTTC
CASSPQGEQTQYF
>TRBJ1-1|TRBD1|few|TRBV7-8
TGTGCCAGCAGCTCCCTGGGACAGGGGGACACTGAAGCTTTCTTT
CASSSLGQGDTEAFF
>TRBJ2-7|NA|NA|TRBV7-9
TGTGCCAGCAGCCCGTACAGGGCCTCCTACGAGCAGTACTTC
CASSPYRASYEQYF
>TRBJ1-2|NA|many|TRBV28
TGTGCCAGCAGTTTCCCAGACAGAAGTCACTATGGCTACACCTTC
CASSFPDRSHYGYTF
>TRBJ2-2|TRBD1|NA|TRBV7-2
TGTGCCAGCAGCTTGACAGGGGGAGGTACCGGGGAGCTGTTTTTT
CASSLTGGGTGELFF
>TRBJ1-5|TRBD1|NA|TRBV7-8
TGTGCCAGCAGCCGAAATAAGGGACAGGGGATAGGTCAGCCCCAGCATTTT
CASSRNKGQGIGQPQHF
>TRBJ1-6|TRBD1|few|TRBV20-1
TGCAGTGCATCAGGGGGGGGCTATAATTCACCCCTCCACTTT
CSASGGGYNSPLHF
>TRBJ2-3|TRBD2|few|TRBV24-1
TGTGCCACCAGTGATGAACCGGGACTAGCGGATACGCAGTATTTT
CATSDEPGLADTQYF
>TRBJ2-1|TRBD1|few|TRBV5-5
TGTGCCAGCAGCCAAGACAGGGGGCAGTCGGGTGAGCAGTTCTTC
CASSQDRGQSGEQFF
>TRBJ2-2|TRBD1|NA|TRBV3-1
TGTGCCAGCAGGGAGACAGGGGGCCGCGGGGAGCTGTTTTTT
CASRETGGRGELFF
>TRBJ2-1|NA|NA|TRBV10-1
TGCGCCAGCAGTTTTGGGGGTCCTTACAATGAGCAGTTCTTC
CASSFGGPYNEQFF
>TRBJ1-1|NA|NA|TRBV4-1
TGCGCCAGCAGCCAAGAGGGAGCTGGGAACACTGAAGCTTTCTTT
CASSQEGAGNTEAFF
>TRBJ2-2|TRBD2|NA|TRBV6-5
TGTGCCAGCGGCCCGGGAGGCATTGCCACCGGGGAGCTGTTTTTT
CASGPGGIATGELFF
>TRBJ1-2|NA|NA|TRBV5-1
TGCGCCAGCAGCTTGCCGCCGGGAAACTATGGCTACACCTTC
CASSLPPGNYGYTF
>TRBJ2-1|NA|NA|TRBV18
TGTGCCAGCTCACCACTCTCCTACAATGAGCAGTTCTTC
CASSPLSYNEQFF
>TRBJ2-7|TRBD2|few|TRBV7-9
TGTGCCAGCAGCCTAGGACTAGCCGATTTAGACGAGCAGTACTTC
CASSLGLADLDEQYF
>TRBJ2-1|TRBD2|NA|TRBV11-2
TGTGCCAGCAGGTCTCTAGCGGGGTCCTACAATGAGCAGTTCTTC
CASRSLAGSYNEQFF
>TRBJ1-5|NA|NA|TRBV9
TGTGCCAGCAGCAGGGAGAATAGCAATCAGCCCCAGCATTTT
CASSRENSNQPQHF
>TRBJ2-5|TRBD1|NA|TRBV9
TGTGCCAGCAGCGAGACAGGGATCCAAGAGACCCAGTACTTC
CASSETGIQETQYF
>TRBJ2-7|NA|few|TRBV19
TGTGCCAGTAGTACCGGGACACACCTCTACGAGCAGTACTTC
CASSTGTHLYEQYF
>TRBJ1-4|NA|few|TRBV4-1
TGCGCCAGCAGCCAAGCCAGGGGCGATGAAAAACTGTTTTTT
CASSQARGDEKLFF
>TRBJ1-1|NA|NA|TRBV6-5
TGTGCCAGCAGTTACTCCGCCTACGGGGAAGCTTTCTTT
CASSYSAYGEAFF
>TRBJ1-1|TRBD1|few|TRBV12-3/TRBV12-4
TGTGCCAGCAGTTTTTGGCAGGGGGAAGAAGCTTTCTTT
CASSFWQGEEAFF
>TRBJ2-7|NA|NA|TRBV7-9
TGTGCCAGCAGCTTATTTGCGAGTTCGGGCAACGAGCAGTACTTC
CASSLFASSGNEQYF
>TRBJ2-1|TRBD2|NA|TRBV9
TGTGCCAGCAGCGTAGCTCTAGCGGGGCACAATGAGCAGTTCTTC
CASSVALAGHNEQFF
>TRBJ2-1|NA|NA|TRBV5-4
TGTGCCGGGGTTAAGGACAGACACAATGAGCAGTTCTTC
CAGVKDRHNEQFF
>TRBJ2-7|NA|NA|TRBV21-1
TGTGCCAGCAGCAAAGGACAGGGGCCCGCCTCCTACGAGCAGTACTTC
CASSKGQGPASYEQYF
>TRBJ1-1|TRBD1|NA|TRBV7-3
TGTGCCAGCAGCGGGACAGGGAGGTCTGAAGCTTTCTTT
CASSGTGRSEAFF
>TRBJ2-1|NA|NA|TRBV7-8
TGTGCCAGCAAACAAGCGGGAAGGGGGACCTACAATGAGCAGTTCTTC
CASKQAGRGTYNEQFF
>TRBJ1-2|TRBD1|few|TRBV9
TGTGCCAGCAGCGACCGGACAGGGTTGACGGATGGCTACACCTTC
CASSDRTGLTDGYTF
>TRBJ2-5|NA|NA|TRBV6-2/TRBV6-3
TGTGCCAGCAGTTACCCTTTGGGCGGGGAAGAGACCCAGTACTTC
CASSYPLGGEETQYF
>TRBJ2-7|NA|few|TRBV7-9
TGTGCCAGCAGCATTACCCCCTACGAGCAGTACTTC
CASSITPYEQYF
>TRBJ1-5|TRBD1|NA|TRBV2
TGTGCCAGCAGCGGGACAGCTTATAGCAATCAGCCCCAGCATTTT
CASSGTAYSNQPQHF
>TRBJ1-2|NA|NA|TRBV9
TGTGCCAGCAGCGTATCCCCGGACGTCTATGGCTACACCTTC
CASSVSPDVYGYTF
>TRBJ2-7|NA|NA|TRBV10-2
TGCGCCAGCACCCACTCCGGCCTCGCCTACGAGCAGTACTTC
CASTHSGLAYEQYF
>TRBJ2-7|NA|few|TRBV2
TGTGCCAGCAGGGTAATCTACGAGCAGTACTTC
CASRVIYEQYF
>TRBJ2-2|NA|NA|TRBV9
TGTGCCAGCAGCGTTTGGACCGGGGAGCTGTTTTTT
CASSVWTGELFF
>TRBJ1-2|NA|few|TRBV12-3/TRBV12-4
TGTGCCAGCAGCCCTTTCGCGAATGCCAACTATGGCTACACCTTC
CASSPFANANYGYTF
>TRBJ1-1|NA|NA|TRBV12-5
TGTGCTAGTGGTTTGGTACGAGGGGGTTTGGGTGGGACTGAAGCTTTCTTT
CASGLVRGGLGGTEAFF
>TRBJ1-2|TRBD1|NA|TRBV4-1
TGCGCCAGCAGCCCTTCGACAGGGGCAAACTATGGCTACACCTTC
CASSPSTGANYGYTF
>TRBJ1-2|NA|NA|TRBV1
TGCACCAGCAGCCACCGTAGCATCCCGGGGACACCCCTGGGTGGCTATGGCTACACCTTC
CTSSHRSIPGTPLGGYGYTF
>TRBJ1-5|NA|many|TRBV5-1
TGCGCCAGGGGCTTGGGGCTTCTGTTTCCTCATAGCAATCAGCCCCAGCATTTT
CARGLGLLFPHSNQPQHF
>TRBJ1-3|NA|NA|TRBV6-5
TGTGCCAGCAGTTACTCTGCTGGAGGCTCTGGAAACACCATATATTTT
CASSYSAGGSGNTIYF
>TRBJ2-5|TRBD2|NA|TRBV2
TGTGCCAGCAGTGGGAGGAGCGGGAGAGCAGAGACCCAGTACTTC
CASSGRSGRAETQYF
>TRBJ2-7|NA|few|TRBV6-6
TGTGCCAGCAGTTACCTCAAGGTTTTC
CASSYLKVF
>TRBJ1-2|NA|NA|TRBV7-2
TGTGCCAGCAGCTTGTCCCGCGGGGGTGGCTACACCTTC
CASSLSRGGGYTF